This T cell receptor (beta chain) was profiled in a study of blood T cells in healthy people across ages. Study-level results: Diversity was higher, and naive CD4+ cells more numerous, in long-lived donors than in aged donors.

With a J-beta primer mix and a sample-barcoded 5' primer, a second PCR ran roughly 6 to 11 cycles. TCRdb called the 5' RACE reads again in MiXCR, with one record for every CDR3 protein. The table shows 590,000 or so distinct CDR3 sequences, with under 30% occurring only once. This clonotype occurred a few times. Its antigen is currently unknown. A clone one base away is much larger, so this may be a read error. The sample was blood. The sequence was obtained from a woman of 80 years or more in good health.

CDR3 in amino acids: CASSLDRVGNGQFF. The DNA of the CDR3 is TGTGCCAGCAGCCTGGACAGGGTTGGGAATGGGCAGTTCTTC. The J gene is TRBJ2-1, the V gene TRBV7-3, with 8 nucleotides matching TRBD1. The length of the CDR3 is 14 residues. CDR1 is SGHTA and CDR2 is FQGTGA in the germline V gene.